A selection of T cell receptor beta chains follows, all from one sample in a study of blood T cell repertoires in COVID-19. Measured with immunoSEQ multiplex PCR; TCRdb has only the in-frame clones, and not every one. The sample consists of 150,000 to 200,000 clones, 70% to 85% of them appearing once. The sample was peripheral blood. These receptors were collected from a woman aged 80 or older with acute or convalescent COVID-19. Each CDR3 is given with its conserved first and last residue. A D gene is named only where the DNA matches it firmly. Expanded clones get a size class; other rows say once, few or many, or leave the size out.

D gene	V gene	clone size	J gene	CDR3 protein	CDR3 DNA
.	TRBV10-3	.	TRBJ1-5	CAISPDSSGQPQHF	TGTGCCATCAGTCCGGACAGTTCTGGACAGCCCCAGCATTTT
.	TRBV19	.	TRBJ1-1	CASINVYPSTEAFF	TGTGCCAGTATTAATGTTTATCCTAGCACTGAAGCTTTCTTT
TRBD1	TRBV5-1	.	TRBJ2-5	CASTGTEQETQYF	TGCGCCAGCACCGGGACAGAACAAGAGACCCAGTACTTC
TRBD2	TRBV10-3	.	TRBJ2-3	CATGTSGSVDTQYF	TGTGCCACTGGGACTAGCGGGAGTGTAGATACGCAGTATTTT
TRBD2	TRBV2	.	TRBJ2-1	CASSEVVSGSDGQFF	TGTGCCAGCAGTGAAGTAGTTAGCGGGAGTGACGGGCAGTTCTTC
.	TRBV3-1/TRBV3-2	.	TRBJ1-3	CASSREGLFSGNTIYF	TGTGCCAGCAGCCGGGAGGGACTATTTTCTGGAAACACCATATATTTT
.	TRBV4-1	.	TRBJ1-3	CASSQESPDGDTIYF	TGCGCCAGCAGCCAAGAGTCCCCTGACGGAGACACCATATATTTT
TRBD1	TRBV9	.	TRBJ1-2	CASSVQGADYGYTF	TGTGCCAGCAGCGTTCAGGGGGCGGACTATGGCTACACCTTC
TRBD1	TRBV18	.	TRBJ1-2	CASSPGQGRIHGYTF	TGTGCCAGCTCACCGGGACAGGGGCGCATACATGGCTACACCTTC
TRBD2	TRBV9	.	TRBJ2-3	CASSPSGIGPDTQYF	TGTGCCAGCAGCCCCAGCGGGATTGGTCCAGATACGCAGTATTTT
.	TRBV7-7	.	TRBJ2-5	CASSLFGGIQETQYF	TGTGCCAGCAGCTTATTTGGGGGCATCCAAGAGACCCAGTACTTC
.	TRBV3-1/TRBV3-2	.	TRBJ2-7	CASNLNESPYEQYF	TGTGCCAGCAACCTAAACGAAAGTCCCTACGAGCAGTACTTC
.	TRBV9	.	TRBJ2-1	CASSLGGPSIAPIAVRQFF	TGTGCCAGCAGCCTCGGGGGTCCATCTATCGCCCCTATCGCCGTACGGCAGTTCTTC
.	TRBV3-1/TRBV3-2	.	TRBJ2-1	CASSRASSYNEQFF	TGTGCCAGCAGCCGTGCTAGCTCCTACAATGAGCAGTTCTTC
TRBD1	TRBV24-1	once	TRBJ2-5	CATSDGTVQETQYF	TGTGCCACCAGTGATGGGACAGTCCAAGAGACCCAGTACTTC
TRBD2	TRBV2	.	TRBJ2-3	CASRREGRDTQYF	TGTGCCAGCAGGCGGGAGGGCCGAGATACGCAGTATTTT
.	TRBV27	.	TRBJ1-6	CASSYRQTSSYNSPLHF	TGTGCCAGCAGTTACAGACAGACTAGCTCCTATAATTCACCCCTCCACTTT
.	TRBV10-3	.	TRBJ1-5	CAISELRQLNQPQHF	TGTGCCATCAGTGAGTTAAGACAGCTAAATCAGCCCCAGCATTTT
TRBD2	TRBV29-1	.	TRBJ2-5	CSVVIAGSKTQYF	TGCAGCGTTGTAATAGCGGGGTCGAAGACCCAGTACTTC
TRBD1	TRBV7-9	.	TRBJ1-4	CASSPMSGGNEKLFF	TGTGCCAGCAGCCCTATGTCAGGGGGTAATGAAAAACTGTTTTTT
.	TRBV4-1	.	TRBJ2-2	CASSQESRATGELFF	TGCGCCAGCAGCCAAGAAAGCAGGGCCACCGGGGAGCTGTTTTTT
TRBD1	TRBV6-5	.	TRBJ2-7	CASSRTGGEQYF	TGTGCCAGCAGCCGTACAGGGGGCGAGCAGTACTTC
.	TRBV4-1	.	TRBJ1-2	CASSQEPGSYGYTF	TGCGCCAGCAGCCAAGAACCGGGGAGCTATGGCTACACCTTC
TRBD1	TRBV7-2	.	TRBJ2-1	CASSPIGQAHNEQFF	TGTGCCAGCAGCCCGATCGGACAGGCACACAATGAGCAGTTCTTC
.	TRBV6-2/TRBV6-3	.	TRBJ2-7	CASSSTYEQYF	TGTGCCAGCAGTTCCACCTACGAGCAGTACTTC
TRBD1	TRBV5-1	.	TRBJ1-4	CASRPGTGPNEKLFF	TGCGCCAGCAGACCTGGGACAGGTCCTAATGAAAAACTGTTTTTT
.	TRBV19	many	TRBJ2-2	CASSIWGANTGELFF	TGTGCCAGTAGTATTTGGGGGGCGAACACCGGGGAGCTGTTTTTT
.	TRBV13	.	TRBJ1-1	CASSLVGLNTEAFF	TGTGCCAGCAGCTTAGTGGGCTTGAACACTGAAGCTTTCTTT
TRBD1	TRBV6-6	.	TRBJ1-1	CASRLTGLNTEAFF	TGTGCCAGCAGGCTGACAGGGTTGAACACTGAAGCTTTCTTT
.	TRBV4-3	.	TRBJ2-5	CASSQEGGRSRETQYF	TGCGCCAGCAGCCAAGAAGGCGGGCGATCAAGAGAGACCCAGTACTTC
.	TRBV3-1/TRBV3-2	.	TRBJ2-5	CASTSGWERQETQYF	TGTGCCAGCACGTCCGGGTGGGAGAGGCAAGAGACCCAGTACTTC
.	TRBV9	.	TRBJ2-2	CASSVALENTGELFF	TGTGCCAGCAGCGTAGCTCTAGAGAACACCGGGGAGCTGTTTTTT
.	TRBV30	few	TRBJ1-1	CAWSVGVNTEAFF	TGTGCCTGGAGTGTAGGGGTGAACACTGAAGCTTTCTTT
.	TRBV10-3	.	TRBJ2-5	CAIGGRGQQETQYF	TGTGCCATCGGGGGCAGGGGTCAACAAGAGACCCAGTACTTC
TRBD2	TRBV7-6	.	TRBJ2-7	CASSLRLAGVNEQYF	TGTGCCAGCAGCTTACGGCTAGCGGGAGTTAACGAGCAGTACTTC
.	TRBV5-1	once	TRBJ1-1	CASSLAPLTEAFF	TGCGCCAGCAGCTTGGCCCCTCTCACTGAAGCTTTCTTT
TRBD2	TRBV19	.	TRBJ2-7	CASSIEASGSYEQYF	TGTGCCAGTAGTATAGAGGCTAGCGGGAGTTACGAGCAGTACTTC
.	TRBV5-1	.	TRBJ2-7	CASSLGGGTQDEQYF	TGCGCCAGCAGCTTAGGTGGCGGGACCCAGGACGAGCAGTACTTC
TRBD2	TRBV7-2	.	TRBJ2-1	CASSRTSGSGEQFF	TGTGCCAGCAGCCGGACTAGCGGGAGTGGTGAGCAGTTCTTC
.	TRBV18	.	TRBJ2-1	CASSPLGLEQFF	TGTGCCAGCTCACCTTTGGGCTTAGAGCAGTTCTTC